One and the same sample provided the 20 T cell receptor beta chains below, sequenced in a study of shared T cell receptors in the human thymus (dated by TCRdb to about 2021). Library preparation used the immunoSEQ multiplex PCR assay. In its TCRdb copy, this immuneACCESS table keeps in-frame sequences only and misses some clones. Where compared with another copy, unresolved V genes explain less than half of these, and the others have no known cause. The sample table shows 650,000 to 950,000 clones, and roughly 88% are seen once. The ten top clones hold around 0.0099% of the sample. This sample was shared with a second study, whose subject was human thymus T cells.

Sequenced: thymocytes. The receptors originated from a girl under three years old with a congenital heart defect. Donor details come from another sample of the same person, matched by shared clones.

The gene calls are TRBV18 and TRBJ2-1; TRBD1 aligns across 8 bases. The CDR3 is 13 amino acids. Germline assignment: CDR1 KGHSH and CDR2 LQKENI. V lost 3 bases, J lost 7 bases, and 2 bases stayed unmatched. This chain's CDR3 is CASSPWTGNEQFF. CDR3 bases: TGTGCCAGCTCACCCTGGACAGGGAATGAGCAGTTCTTC.

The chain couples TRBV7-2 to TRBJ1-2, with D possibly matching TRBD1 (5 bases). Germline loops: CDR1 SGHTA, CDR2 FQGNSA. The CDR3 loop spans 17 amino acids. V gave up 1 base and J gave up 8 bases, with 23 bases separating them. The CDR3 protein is CASSLGFRGKQVSGYTF. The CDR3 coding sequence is TGTGCCAGCAGCTTAGGATTCCGGGGGAAGCAAGTGAGCGGCTACACCTTC. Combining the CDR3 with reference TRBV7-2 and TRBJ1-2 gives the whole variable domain GAGVSQSPSNKVTEKGKDVELRCDPISGHTALYWYRQSLGQGLEFLIYFQGNSAPDKSGLPSDRFSAERTGGSVSTLTIQRTQQEDSAVYLCASSLGFRGKQVSGYTFGSGTRLTVV.

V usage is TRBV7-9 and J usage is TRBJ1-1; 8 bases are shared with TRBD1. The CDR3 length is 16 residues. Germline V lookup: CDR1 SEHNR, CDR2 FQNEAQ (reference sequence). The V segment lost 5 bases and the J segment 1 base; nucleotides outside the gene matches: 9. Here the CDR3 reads CASSTQGAVRNTEAFF. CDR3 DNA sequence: TGTGCCAGCAGCACTCAGGGGGCGGTTAGGAACACTGAAGCTTTCTTT.

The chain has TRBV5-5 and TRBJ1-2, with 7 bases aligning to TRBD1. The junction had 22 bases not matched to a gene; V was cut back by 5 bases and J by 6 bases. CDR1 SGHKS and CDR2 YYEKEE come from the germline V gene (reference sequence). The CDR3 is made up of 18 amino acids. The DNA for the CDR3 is TGTGCCAGCAGATGGGGGTGGAGACAGGGAATGGGGGAGAATGGCTACACCTTC. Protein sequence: CASRWGWRQGMGENGYTF.

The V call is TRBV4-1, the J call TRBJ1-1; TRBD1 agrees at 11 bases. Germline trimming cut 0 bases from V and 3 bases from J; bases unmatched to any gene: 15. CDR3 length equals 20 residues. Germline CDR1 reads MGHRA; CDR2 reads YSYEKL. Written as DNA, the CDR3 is TGCGCCAGCAGCCAAGAGTTGCGTAGTGGACAGGGGGCTTTTGACACTGAAGCTTTCTTT. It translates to CASSQELRSGQGAFDTEAFF.

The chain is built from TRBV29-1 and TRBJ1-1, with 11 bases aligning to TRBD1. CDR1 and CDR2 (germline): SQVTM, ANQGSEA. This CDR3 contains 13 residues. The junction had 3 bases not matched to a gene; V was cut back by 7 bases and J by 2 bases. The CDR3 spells CSARTGGNTEAFF. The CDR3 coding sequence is TGCAGCGCCCGGACAGGGGGCAACACTGAAGCTTTCTTT.

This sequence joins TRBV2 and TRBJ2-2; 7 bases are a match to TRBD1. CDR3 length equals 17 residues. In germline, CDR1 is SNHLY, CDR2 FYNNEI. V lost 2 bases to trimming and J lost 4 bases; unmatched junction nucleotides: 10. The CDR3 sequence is CASSEWSGRGTTGELFF. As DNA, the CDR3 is TGTGCCAGCAGTGAATGGAGCGGCAGGGGGACCACCGGGGAGCTGTTTTTT. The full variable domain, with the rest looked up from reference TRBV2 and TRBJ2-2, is EPEVTQTPSHQVTQMGQEVILRCVPISNHLYFYWYRQILGQKVEFLVSFYNNEISEKSEIFDDQFSVERPDGSNFTLKIRSTKLEDSAMYFCASSEWSGRGTTGELFFGEGSRLTVL.

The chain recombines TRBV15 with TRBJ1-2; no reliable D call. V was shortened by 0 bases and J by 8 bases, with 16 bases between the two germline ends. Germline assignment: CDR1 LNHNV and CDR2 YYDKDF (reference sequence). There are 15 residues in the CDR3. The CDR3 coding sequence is TGTGCCACCAGCAGAGAAGGACGAACAGCGGAAGGCTACACCTTC. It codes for CATSREGRTAEGYTF.

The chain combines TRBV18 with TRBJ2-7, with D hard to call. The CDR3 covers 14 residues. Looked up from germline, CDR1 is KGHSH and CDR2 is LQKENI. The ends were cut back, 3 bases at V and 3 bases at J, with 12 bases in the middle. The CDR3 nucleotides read TGTGCCAGCTCACCCGCCGGAGCCGACTACGAGCAGTACTTC. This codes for CASSPAGADYEQYF.

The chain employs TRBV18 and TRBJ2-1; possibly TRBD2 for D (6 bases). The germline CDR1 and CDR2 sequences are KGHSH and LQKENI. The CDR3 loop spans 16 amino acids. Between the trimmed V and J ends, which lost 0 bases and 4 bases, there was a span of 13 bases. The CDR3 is CASSPPPSVEYNEQFF. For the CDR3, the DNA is TGTGCCAGCTCACCACCTCCTAGCGTAGAATACAATGAGCAGTTCTTC. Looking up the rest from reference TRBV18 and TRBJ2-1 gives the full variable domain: NAGVMQNPRHLVRRRGQEARLRCSPMKGHSHVYWYRQLPEEGLKFMVYLQKENIIDESGMPKERFSAEFPKEGPSILRIQQVVRGDSAAYFCASSPPPSVEYNEQFFGPGTRLTVL.

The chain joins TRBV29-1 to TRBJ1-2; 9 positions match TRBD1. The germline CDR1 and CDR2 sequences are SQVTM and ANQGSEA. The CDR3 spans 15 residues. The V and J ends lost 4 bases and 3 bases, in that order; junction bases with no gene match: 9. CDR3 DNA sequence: TGCAGCGTTGCTTGCACAGGGGGCGATGACTATGGCTACACCTTC. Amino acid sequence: CSVACTGGDDYGYTF.

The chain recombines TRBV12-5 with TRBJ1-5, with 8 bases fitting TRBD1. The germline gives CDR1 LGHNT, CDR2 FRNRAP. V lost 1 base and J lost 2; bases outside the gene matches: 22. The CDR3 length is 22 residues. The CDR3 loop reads CASGLEQIDRGTGSVRNQPQHF. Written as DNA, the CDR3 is TGTGCTAGTGGTTTGGAGCAAATCGACAGGGGTACCGGATCTGTCCGCAATCAGCCCCAGCATTTT.

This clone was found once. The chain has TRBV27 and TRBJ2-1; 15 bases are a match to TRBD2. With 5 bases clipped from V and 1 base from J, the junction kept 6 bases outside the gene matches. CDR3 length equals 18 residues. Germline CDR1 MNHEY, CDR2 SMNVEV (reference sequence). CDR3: CASSRGTSGGISYNEQFF. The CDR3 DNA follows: TGTGCCAGCAGTCGTGGGACTAGCGGGGGGATATCCTACAATGAGCAGTTCTTC.

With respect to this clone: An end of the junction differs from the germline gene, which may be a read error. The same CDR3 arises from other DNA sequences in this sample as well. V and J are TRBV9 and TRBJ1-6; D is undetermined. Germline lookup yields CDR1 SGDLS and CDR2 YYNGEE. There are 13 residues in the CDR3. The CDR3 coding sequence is TGTGCCAGCAGCGGAGGATTGAATTCGCCCCTCCACTTT. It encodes CASSGGLNSPLHF.

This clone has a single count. CDR3 DNA: TGCGCCAGCAGCCAAGATTTTTTTCGGCAGGGTGGTGGAGATACGCAGTATTTT. Its protein is CASSQDFFRQGGGDTQYF. This chain uses TRBV4-1 with TRBJ2-3, with D maybe TRBD1 (5 bases). Looked up from germline, CDR1 is MGHRA and CDR2 is YSYEKL. This CDR3 has 18 amino acids. V was clipped by 0 bases and J by 5 bases, with 21 bases between them.

The CDR3 nucleotides read TGTGCCAGCAGTCTAGCGGGGGCGTACAATGAGCAGTTCTTC. It translates to CASSLAGAYNEQFF. The gene calls are TRBV28 and TRBJ2-1; 10 bases map to TRBD2. The CDR3 sequence is 14 residues long. The V gene end was trimmed by 5 bases and the J gene end by 4 bases; junction bases not matched to a gene: 2. CDR1 and CDR2 (germline): MDHEN, SYDVKM. Full variable domain (missing parts from reference TRBV28 and TRBJ2-1): DVKVTQSSRYLVKRTGEKVFLECVQDMDHENMFWYRQDPGLGLRLIYFSYDVKMKEKGDIPEGYSVSREKKERFSLILESASTNQTSMYLCASSLAGAYNEQFFGPGTRLTVL.

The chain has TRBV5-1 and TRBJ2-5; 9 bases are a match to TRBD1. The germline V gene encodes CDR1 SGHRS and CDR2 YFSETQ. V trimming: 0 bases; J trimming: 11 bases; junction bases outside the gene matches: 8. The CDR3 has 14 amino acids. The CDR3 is CASSLGDRVREQYF. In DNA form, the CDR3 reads TGCGCCAGCAGCTTGGGGGACAGGGTCCGGGAGCAGTACTTC. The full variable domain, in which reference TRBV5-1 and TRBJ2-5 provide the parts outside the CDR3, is KAGVTQTPRYLIKTRGQQVTLSCSPISGHRSVSWYQQTPGQGLQFLFEYFSETQRNKGNFPGRFSGRQFSNSRSEMNVSTLELGDSALYLCASSLGDRVREQYFGPGTRLLVL.

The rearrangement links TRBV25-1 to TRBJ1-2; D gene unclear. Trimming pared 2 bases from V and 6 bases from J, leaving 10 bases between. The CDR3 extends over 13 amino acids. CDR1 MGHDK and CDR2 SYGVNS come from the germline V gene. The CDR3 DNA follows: TGTGCCAGCAGTGAACATAAGATAGATGGCTACACCTTC. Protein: CASSEHKIDGYTF.

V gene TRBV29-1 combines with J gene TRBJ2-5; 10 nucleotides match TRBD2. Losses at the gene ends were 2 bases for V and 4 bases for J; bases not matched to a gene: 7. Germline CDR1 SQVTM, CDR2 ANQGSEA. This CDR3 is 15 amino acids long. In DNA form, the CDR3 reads TGCAGCGTTGAAAAGCGGGGGGGGCCCCGAGAGACCCAGTACTTC. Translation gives CSVEKRGGPRETQYF.

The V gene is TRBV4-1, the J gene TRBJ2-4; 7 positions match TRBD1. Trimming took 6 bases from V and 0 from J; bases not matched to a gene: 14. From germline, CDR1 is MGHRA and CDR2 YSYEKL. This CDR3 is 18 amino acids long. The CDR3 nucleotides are TGCGCCAGCAGTGATACCACCGACAGGGAGAGAGCCAAAAACATTCAGTACTTC. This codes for CASSDTTDRERAKNIQYF.